Included here is one T cell receptor (beta chain) sequence, with context. This clonotype showed up many times. No cognate antigen has been identified for it. A much larger clone differs by one base, so this may be a read error. TCR beta CDR3 regions were amplified from RNA transcripts. The first round of RT-PCR for the TCR CDR3 was performed with the HTBI primer set and the Qiagen OneStep RT-PCR kit. A second multiplex PCR round built the libraries, followed by size selection and purification. Paired-end sequencing of the libraries was performed with 100 bp reads on an Illumina HiSeq2000. Per the source publication's procedure: Raw data were processed with SOAPnuke, discarding reads with adapters, uncalled bases, mean Phred below 15, or no exact constant-primer or identifier match. High-quality paired reads were merged with COPE v1.2.5, and unique nucleotide sequences were defined as clonotypes. Clonotypes were aligned to IMGT TRBV, TRBD and TRBJ reference segments using MiTCR v1.1. The analysis was restricted to V-J combinations with a frequency above 0.0001, which together covered over 99% of the repertoires. The TCS score was defined as F50 (clonal expansion) divided by E x V (chaos), with BLOSUM62-based TCRdist calculated between CDR3 peptides within each V-J. Welch's t-statistics and random forest reduced around 520 V-J features to roughly 13, which were used in a naive Bayes classifier (R e1071). The public sequencing data were trimmed at Q25 with fastp and processed into clonotypes with MiXCR by TCRdb, which kept only in-frame beta chains. Duplicate CDR3 protein sequences are folded into a single record with the most common DNA and genes. TCRdb assigned the V and J calls; the authors' analysis was not used. The sample includes about 270,000 distinct CDR3 sequences, with approximately 14% observed a single time. Around 31% of the sample belongs to the ten largest clones.

The data stem from a study of T cells in Graves' hyperthyroidism and ophthalmopathy (dated by TCRdb to between 2017 and 2020). For context, the study as a whole: Peripheral blood was collected at initial diagnosis, before any treatment. To identify distinguishing TCR V-J signatures, a discovery cohort of 100 patients was used, comprising fewer than 45 with Graves' ophthalmopathy and 57 with stable Graves' hyperthyroidism. An independent validation cohort of fewer than 20 hyperthyroidism patients and some 15 patients who later progressed to ophthalmopathy tested prospective prediction of ophthalmopathy. The 100 discovery patients were divided at random into training and test sets in a 7:3 ratio. In more than five Graves' hyperthyroidism patients, the study also compared T-cell repertoires from thyroid tissue with T-cell repertoires from blood. After sampling, hyperthyroidism patients received methimazole starting at 30 mg daily, and ophthalmopathy patients received high-dose intravenous methylprednisolone. The paper reports TCR Vbeta CDR3 sequencing of 135 peripheral blood samples: 40 to 45 ophthalmopathy, roughly 74 hyperthyroidism and some 17 progressor patients. Beyond this particular receptor, the publication reports: Most expanded thyroid clonotypes (frequency above 0.001) were also detected in blood, suggesting blood repertoires may reflect thyroid immune responses. During validation, the model predicted progression to ophthalmopathy a median of approximately six months ahead of onset, with around 70% sensitivity and around 73% specificity. A 13 V-J signature model separated ophthalmopathy from stable hyperthyroidism, with just over 85% sensitivity and just under 84% specificity in cross-validation and 80%/75% in testing. Sample size was not statistically predetermined, and investigators were not blinded to group allocation.

Hyperthyroidism patients were newly diagnosed, with disease duration under 2 months, and aged 18 to 65 years. The study excluded patients with uncontrolled infections, other autoimmune diseases, pregnancy or lactation. Clinical symptoms, serum thyroxine and TRAb, thyroid ultrasound, and orbital computed tomography formed the basis for the diagnoses. Blood from progressor patients was drawn when they were first diagnosed with hyperthyroidism, before any ophthalmopathy symptoms appeared. PBMCs were separated from under 11 ml of fresh peripheral blood using Ficoll-Paque density gradient centrifugation. Progressor patients were defined as those initially diagnosed with Graves' hyperthyroidism in whom ophthalmopathy developed during follow-up. Total RNA was extracted with Trizol reagent, and quality was checked on an Agilent 2100 Bioanalyzer. Trimming removed 0 bases from V and 8 bases from J; the gene matches leave 5 bases unexplained. From cysteine to phenylalanine, the CDR3 is 14 amino acids long. Only the CDR3 DNA stays, 42 bases, in frame from base 1. CDR1 SGHAT and CDR2 FQNNGV are derived from the germline V gene.

What was sequenced was blood. The sequence was collected from a woman between 50 and 59 years old with Graves' hyperthyroidism that later progressed to Graves' ophthalmopathy. The chain was built from TRBV11-2 and TRBJ2-7; TRBD2 fits 9 bases in the junction. The DNA sequence reads TGTGCCAGCAGCTTAGACCTAGCGGGATATAAGCAGTACTTC. Translated, this is CASSLDLAGYKQYF. With the rest looked up from the reference TRBV11-2 and TRBJ2-7 genes rather than sequenced, the full variable domain is EAGVAQSPRYKIIEKRQSVAFWCNPISGHATLYWYQQILGQGPKLLIQFQNNGVVDDSQLPKDRFSAERLKGVDSTLKIQPAKLEDSAVYLCASSLDLAGYKQYFGPGTRLTVT.